This record looks at one T cell receptor (beta chain) sequence and its context. Its cognate antigen is unknown. This specimen comes from a study of shared clonotypes between healthy human individuals. Study results and limitations: Some naive CD4 clonotypes, roughly 5%, turned up in common across a few donors. Genetic and exposure-history diversity was limited by the few donors.

V was clipped by 5 bases and J by 3 bases; unmatched bases: 5. Germline V lookup: CDR1 SGDLS, CDR2 YYNGEE. The CDR3 is made up of 17 amino acids. Those who donated, Caucasian adults without exception, all lived in Nashville, Tennessee. This table comes from immunoSEQ multiplex PCR, and its TCRdb copy is limited to in-frame clones, with some not included. The sample has approximately 2,000,000 clones, roughly 92% seen once. This chain links TRBV9 with TRBJ2-2; 15 bases are a match to TRBD2. The sequenced material came from naive CD4+ T cells from PBMCs. The subset was: CD45RA+ positively selected. The origin of this receptor is a man younger than 30 in good health. Some clones in this sample may be carry-over from other donors' samples. The CDR3 spells CASSRTSGRGDTGELFF. CDR3 DNA sequence: TGTGCCAGCAGTCGGACTAGCGGGAGGGGGGACACCGGGGAGCTGTTTTTT. Filled out from reference TRBV9 and TRBJ2-2, the complete variable domain reads DSGVTQTPKHLITATGQRVTLRCSPRSGDLSVYWYQQSLDQGLQFLIQYYNGEERAKGNILERFSAQQFPDLHSELNLSSLELGDSALYFCASSRTSGRGDTGELFFGEGSRLTVL.